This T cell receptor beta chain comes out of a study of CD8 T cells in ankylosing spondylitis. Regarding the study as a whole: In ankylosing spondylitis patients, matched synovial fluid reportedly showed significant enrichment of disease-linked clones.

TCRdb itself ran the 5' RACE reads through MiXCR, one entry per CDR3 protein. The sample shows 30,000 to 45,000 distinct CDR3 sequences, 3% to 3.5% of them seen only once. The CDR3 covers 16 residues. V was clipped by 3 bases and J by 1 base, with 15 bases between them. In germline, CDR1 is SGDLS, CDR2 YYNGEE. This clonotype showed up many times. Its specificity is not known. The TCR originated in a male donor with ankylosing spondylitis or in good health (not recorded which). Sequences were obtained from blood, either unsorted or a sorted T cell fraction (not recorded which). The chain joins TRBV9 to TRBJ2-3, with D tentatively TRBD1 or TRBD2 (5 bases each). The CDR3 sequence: CASSGLGTGRTDTQYF. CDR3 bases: TGTGCCAGCAGCGGGTTGGGGACGGGACGCACAGATACGCAGTATTTT.